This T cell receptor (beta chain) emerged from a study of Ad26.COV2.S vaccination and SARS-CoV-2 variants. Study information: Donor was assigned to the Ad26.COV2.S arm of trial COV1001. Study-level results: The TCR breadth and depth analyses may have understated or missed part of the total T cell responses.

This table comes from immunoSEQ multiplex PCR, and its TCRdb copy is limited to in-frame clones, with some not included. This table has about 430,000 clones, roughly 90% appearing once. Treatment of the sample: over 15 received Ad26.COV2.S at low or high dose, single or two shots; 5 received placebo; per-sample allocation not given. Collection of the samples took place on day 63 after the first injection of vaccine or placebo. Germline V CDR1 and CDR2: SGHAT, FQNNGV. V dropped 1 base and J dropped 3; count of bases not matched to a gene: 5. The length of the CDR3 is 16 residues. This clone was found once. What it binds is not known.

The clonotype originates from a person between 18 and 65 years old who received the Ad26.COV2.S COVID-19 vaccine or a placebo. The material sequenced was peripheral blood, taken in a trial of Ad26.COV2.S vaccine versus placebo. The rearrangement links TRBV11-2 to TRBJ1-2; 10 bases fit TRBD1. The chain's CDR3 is CASSLGGTGVHYGYTF. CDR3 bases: TGTGCCAGCAGCTTAGGGGGGACAGGGGTACACTATGGCTACACCTTC.